The 17 T cell receptor beta chains below were found in one sample sequenced in a study of cytomegalovirus exposure and HLA in healthy donors (dated by TCRdb to about 2017). Library preparation used the immunoSEQ multiplex PCR assay. The multiplex PCR relied on a mix of 60 forward primers for TCR Vbeta segments and 13 reverse primers for TCR Jbeta segments. TCRdb limited this immuneACCESS table to in-frame rearrangements with V and J called. A share of clones is missing; checked studies link under half to unresolved V genes, and the rest is unexplained. For this sample the table gives under 70,000 clones, of which 68% were detected only once. Jointly, the top ten make up 2% to 2.5% of the sample. Sequences were obtained from PBMCs. The receptors originated from a woman aged 30 to 39 in good health and CMV-seronegative.

The J gene is TRBJ2-2, the V gene TRBV7-3, with D unclear. Trimming took off 2 bases at V and 0 bases at J, with 4 bases between the two ends. The V gene's germline CDR1 is SGHTA and CDR2 FQGTGA. CDR3 length: 14 amino acids. The CDR3 loop reads CASSLHTNTGELFF. The CDR3 DNA follows: TGTGCCAGCAGCTTACACACGAACACCGGGGAGCTGTTTTTT. The whole variable domain, remainder taken from reference TRBV7-3 and TRBJ2-2, is GAGVSQTPSNKVTEKGKYVELRCDPISGHTALYWYRQSLGQGPEFLIYFQGTGAADDSGLPNDRFFAVRPEGSVSTLKIQRTERGDSAVYLCASSLHTNTGELFFGEGSRLTVL.

The chain couples TRBV7-8 to TRBJ2-5; D ambiguous. The CDR3 length is 14 residues. Trimming left V 5 bases short and J 1 base short, with 11 bases between. The V gene's germline CDR1 is SGHVS and CDR2 FQNEAQ. The CDR3 loop is CASSPLQRQETQYF. The CDR3 DNA sequence: TGTGCCAGCAGCCCACTGCAGCGCCAAGAGACCCAGTACTTC.

V and J are TRBV2 and TRBJ1-1; tentatively, D is TRBD1 (5 bases). CDR1 and CDR2 (germline): SNHLY, FYNNEI. V dropped 3 bases and J dropped 3 bases, with 11 bases sitting between them. This CDR3 spans 14 amino acids. In DNA, the CDR3 is TGTGCCAGCAGTGACAGGGAGGAGCACACTGAAGCTTTCTTT. This translates into CASSDREEHTEAFF.

This chain uses TRBV6-5 with TRBJ1-6; TRBD1 is a possible D gene (6 bases). V lost 5 bases and J 8 bases, leaving 10 bases between the germline ends. Germline V lookup: CDR1 MNHEY, CDR2 SVGAGI. The CDR3 covers 13 residues. CDR3 in amino acids: CASSHRVYSPLHF. CDR3 in DNA: TGTGCCAGCAGTCACAGGGTTTATTCACCCCTCCACTTT.

The CDR3 region is CASSTGGKTQYF. Written as DNA, the CDR3 is TGTGCCAGTAGTACAGGGGGAAAGACCCAGTACTTC. The chain joins TRBV19 to TRBJ2-5; 7 bases are a match to TRBD1. Germline-derived CDR1 and CDR2 are LNHDA and SQIVND (reference sequence). V was pared by 4 bases and J by 6 bases, with 2 bases of the junction left unmatched. This CDR3 contains 12 residues.

J is TRBJ2-1 and V is TRBV5-4; 8 bases are shared with TRBD2. After removal of 4 bases from V and 7 bases from J, the junction contained 4 bases not matched to a gene. The CDR3 is made up of 13 amino acids. Germline CDR1 and CDR2: SGHNT and YYREEE (reference sequence). The CDR3 protein is CASSRGGRNEQFF. CDR3 in DNA: TGTGCCAGCAGCCGGGGGGGCCGTAATGAGCAGTTCTTC.

This chain connects TRBV29-1 to TRBJ2-7; a possible D gene is TRBD1 (5 bases). This CDR3 comprises 15 residues. Germline V gene data show CDR1 as SQVTM and CDR2 as ANQGSEA. The ends were cut back, 0 bases at V and 6 bases at J, with 18 bases in the middle. The DNA for the CDR3 is TGCAGCGTTGAAGACCCGCATGGGGCACCACTCGAGCAGTACTTC. Its translation is CSVEDPHGAPLEQYF.

The chain carries TRBV5-1 and TRBJ2-1; no firm D call. Trimming removed 4 bases at V and 0 bases at J, with 8 bases between. The CDR3 totals 14 residues. CDR1 and CDR2 from the germline V gene are SGHRS and YFSETQ. CDR3 coding DNA: TGCGCCAGCAGCCCCGACATCTCCTACAATGAGCAGTTCTTC. As protein: CASSPDISYNEQFF.

The V and J genes are TRBV15 and TRBJ2-5; perhaps TRBD1 as D (6 bases). Germline lookup yields CDR1 LNHNV and CDR2 YYDKDF (reference sequence). With 0 bases removed from V and 9 bases from J, the gap between germline ends came to 14 bases. The length of the CDR3 is 14 residues. CDR3 coding DNA: TGTGCCACCAGCAGAGACTACAGGGAGAAGGCCCAGTACTTC. It specifies CATSRDYREKAQYF.

V and J are TRBV4-2 and TRBJ1-4, with TRBD1 matching 7 bases. V trimming: 1 base; J trimming: 4 bases; junction bases outside the gene matches: 6. The CDR3 covers 16 residues. The germline V gene encodes CDR1 LGHNA and CDR2 YNFKEQ. In DNA form, the CDR3 reads TGTGCCAGCAGCCAAGTCGGACAGGCCCTTAATGAAAAACTGTTTTTT. This codes for CASSQVGQALNEKLFF.

The CDR3 here is CSVKTGAGTGELFF. In nucleotides, the CDR3 is TGCAGCGTTAAGACAGGGGCGGGGACCGGGGAGCTGTTTTTT. The chain links TRBV29-1 to TRBJ2-2; 8 bases fit TRBD1. The V and J ends lost 5 bases and 5 bases, in that order; junction bases with no gene match: 7. Germline V gene sequence: CDR1 SQVTM, CDR2 ANQGSEA. The CDR3 is 14 amino acids.

This clone came up a few times. The V gene is TRBV7-9, the J gene TRBJ1-6, with unresolved D. The ends were cut back, 1 base at V and 2 bases at J, with 6 bases in the middle. Germline V gives CDR1 SEHNR, CDR2 FQNEAQ (reference sequence). This CDR3 contains 15 residues. CDR3 amino acids: CASSLGWPYNSPLHF. Here the CDR3 DNA reads TGTGCCAGCAGCTTAGGGTGGCCCTATAATTCACCCCTCCACTTT.

The chain is built from TRBV27 and TRBJ1-6; TRBD1 agrees at 7 bases. V trimming: 5 bases; J trimming: 9 bases; junction bases outside the gene matches: 10. Germline CDR1 reads MNHEY; CDR2 reads SMNVEV (reference sequence). The CDR3 contains 15 residues. The CDR3 reads CASSALQGLGSPLHF. The CDR3 coding sequence is TGTGCCAGCAGTGCTCTACAGGGGCTGGGTTCACCCCTCCACTTT.

The chain is built from TRBV19 and TRBJ1-5, with 7 bases matching TRBD1. The V gene's germline CDR1 is LNHDA and CDR2 SQIVND (reference sequence). J gave up 1 base and V 6 bases, and 3 bases lay outside the gene matches. This CDR3 contains 14 residues. CDR3 region: CASRTTGSNQPQHF. CDR3 in DNA: TGTGCCAGTAGGACGACAGGGAGCAATCAGCCCCAGCATTTT.

This clone was observed a handful of times. The CDR3 DNA sequence: TGCGCCAGCAGCCAAGAAGCGCAGGGGAACGAGCAGTACTTC. Its translation: CASSQEAQGNEQYF. V gene TRBV4-3 combines with J gene TRBJ2-7, with D tentatively TRBD1 (6 bases). Germline V CDR1 and CDR2: LGHNA, YSLEER. V lost 0 bases and J 5 bases, leaving 11 bases between the germline ends. The CDR3 loop spans 14 amino acids.

The chain links TRBV7-8 to TRBJ1-4, with D maybe TRBD1 (5 bases). Germline V CDR1 and CDR2: SGHVS, FQNEAQ. The CDR3 covers 15 residues. Trimming took 3 bases from V and 8 from J, leaving 16 bases between them. In nucleotides, the CDR3 is TGTGCCAGCAGCTTTACCGGGGGGGTCGGCGAAAAACTGTTTTTT. Amino acid sequence: CASSFTGGVGEKLFF.

This chain connects TRBV6-5 to TRBJ1-6; D is uncertain. The V and J ends lost 8 bases and 8 bases respectively, with 19 bases between them. CDR1 is MNHEY and CDR2 is SVGAGI in the germline V gene. This CDR3 comprises 15 residues. The chain's CDR3 is CASDVRVAGDSPLHF. The CDR3, as DNA: TGTGCCAGCGATGTACGAGTGGCAGGTGATTCACCCCTCCACTTT.